The sequence of this T cell receptor (beta chain) was determined in a study of T cell responses to AZD1222 COVID-19 vaccine (dated by TCRdb to the early 2020s). General notes on the study: AZD1222 recipients with second doses at about 4 weeks or about 12 weeks were pooled, because spike-specific TCR depth and breadth did not differ between schedules. TCR sequencing was performed for about 250 trial participants, of whom about 200 were given two doses of AZD1222 and 26 were given two doses of MenACWY control vaccine. Enrollment into the trials was organized by age into subgroups of 18-55, 56-69 and 70-plus years, and those subgroups contained roughly 150, 30 and 60 TCR-sequenced participants, respectively.

Notes on this clone: The specificity of this receptor is unknown. Per-nucleotide qualities are absent, and no much larger clonotype sits a single base away.

General findings and caveats noted by the study authors: No day 14 peak-response samples were available, so repertoires were characterized only after the peak T cell response. Vaccine-associated CD4 TCRs spanned the whole spike protein, with dominant responses in regions 160-218 and 743-854. Only six AZD1222 recipients were SARS-CoV-2 seropositive at baseline, limiting conclusions about previously exposed vaccinees. Epitopes outside the regions mutated in the B.1.351 and B.1.1.7 variants were reportedly recognized by nearly half of the unique spike-specific TCRs. After two AZD1222 doses, spike-specific TCR breadth and depth were significantly higher than at day 0 and than in MenACWY recipients. In the small 56-69-year group, the increase in depth fell short of significance, most likely because of low power. Most participants were white British and females outnumbered males, and the authors suggested that clonal diversity may have been underestimated.

The CDR3 regions of human TCRbeta chains were subjected to immunosequencing. The paper's data handling went like this. Repertoire TCRs were matched against a reference library of SARS-CoV-2-specific TCRs generated with the MIRA antigen-specificity platform. Breadth was defined as the fraction of unique TCRs that were SARS-CoV-2-associated, and depth was defined as the fraction of total T cells that were SARS-CoV-2-associated. Each spike-specific TCR was assigned to its reactive spike region and to a CD4 or CD8 class using the MIRA data. Log10-transformed breadth and depth values were compared by one-way ANOVA with Sidak's multiple comparisons tests. TCRdb carries this immuneACCESS record with in-frame sequences only. Its versions omit some clonotypes, under half of them owing to an unresolved V gene in the studies checked, with the rest unexplained. V and J calls and clone size come straight from that table; D and trimming were deduced from the DNA. The sample has tens of thousands of clones on record, roughly 90% of them singletons. Approximately 2% of the sample goes to the ten largest clones.

In the paper's terms, the time point label means: baseline before first vaccination. Vaccinee samples came from UK trials COV001 and COV002, including a single-blind randomized controlled phase 2/3 trial of AZD1222 (ChAdOx1 nCoV-19) in healthy adults. Trial participant PBMC samples were collected at day 0 and day 28 after the second dose for TCRbeta chain sequencing. The TCR sequence derives from an adult in good health. The input for sequencing was peripheral blood, taken on day 0 of AZD1222 vaccination.

CDR3 region: CASSDSSYEQYF. The base sequence is TGTGCCAGTAGCGATAGCTCCTACGAGCAGTACTTC. This receptor chain uses TRBV19 and TRBJ2-7, with the D segment identity uncertain. V drops 6 bases and J drops 0 bases, leaving 6 bases in between. The CDR3 numbers 12 residues from cysteine through phenylalanine. Only the CDR3 region is kept as DNA, spanning 36 bases read in frame from base 1. The germline V gene (reference sequence) supplies CDR1 LNHDA and CDR2 SQIVND.